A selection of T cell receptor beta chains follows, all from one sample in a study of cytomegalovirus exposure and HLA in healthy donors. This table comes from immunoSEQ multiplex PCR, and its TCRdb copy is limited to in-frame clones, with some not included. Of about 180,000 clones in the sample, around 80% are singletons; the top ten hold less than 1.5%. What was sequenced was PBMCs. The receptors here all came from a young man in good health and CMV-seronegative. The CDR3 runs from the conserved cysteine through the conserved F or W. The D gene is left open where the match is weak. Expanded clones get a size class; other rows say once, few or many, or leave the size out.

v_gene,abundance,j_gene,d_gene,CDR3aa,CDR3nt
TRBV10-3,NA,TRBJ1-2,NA,CAISSTGNYGYTF,TGTGCCATCAGTTCGACAGGAAACTATGGCTACACCTTC
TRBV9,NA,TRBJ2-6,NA,CASSPQDRAGANVLTF,TGTGCCAGCAGCCCTCAGGATCGCGCTGGGGCCAACGTCCTGACTTTC
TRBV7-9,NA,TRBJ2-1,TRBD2,CASSWDGGGTYSEQFF,TGTGCCAGCAGCTGGGATGGGGGAGGGACCTACAGTGAGCAGTTCTTC
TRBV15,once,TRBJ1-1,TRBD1,CATSSRGLGTEAFF,TGTGCCACCAGCAGCAGGGGGCTCGGCACTGAAGCTTTCTTT
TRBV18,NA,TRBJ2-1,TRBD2,CASLNPSGYNEQFF,TGTGCCAGCCTCAACCCTAGCGGGTACAATGAGCAGTTCTTC
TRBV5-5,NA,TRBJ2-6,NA,CASSFYSGANVLTF,TGTGCCAGCAGCTTTTACTCTGGGGCCAACGTCCTGACTTTC
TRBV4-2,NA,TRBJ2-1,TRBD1,CASSQGAGGKFF,TGTGCCAGCAGCCAAGGGGCAGGGGGCAAGTTCTTC
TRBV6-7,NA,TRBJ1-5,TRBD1,CASSYPAGGMSPQHF,TGTGCCAGCAGTTACCCCGCAGGGGGGATGTCGCCCCAGCATTTT
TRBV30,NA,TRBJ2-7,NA,CAWSGDRTSPSYEQYF,TGTGCCTGGAGTGGAGACAGGACGAGCCCATCCTACGAGCAGTACTTC
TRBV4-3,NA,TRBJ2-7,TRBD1,CASSQDGGQGYEQYF,TGCGCCAGCAGCCAAGATGGAGGACAGGGATACGAGCAGTACTTC
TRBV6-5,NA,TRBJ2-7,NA,CASSRSTGSEQYF,TGTGCCAGCAGTCGATCTACAGGGTCCGAGCAGTACTTC
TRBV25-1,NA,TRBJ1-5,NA,CASSDGPENQPQHF,TGTGCCAGCAGTGATGGGCCAGAGAATCAGCCCCAGCATTTT
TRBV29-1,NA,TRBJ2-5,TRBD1,CSAVSRTGQETQYF,TGCAGCGCCGTCTCTCGGACAGGCCAAGAGACCCAGTACTTC
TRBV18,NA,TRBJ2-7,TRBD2,CASSPGFSSGNYEQYF,TGTGCCAGCTCACCAGGGTTTTCTAGCGGAAACTACGAGCAGTACTTC
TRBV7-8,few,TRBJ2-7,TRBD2,CASSFGVSGGVEQYF,TGTGCCAGCAGCTTTGGTGTTAGCGGGGGCGTCGAGCAGTACTTC
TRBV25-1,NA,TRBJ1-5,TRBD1,CASSEGDRVQPQHF,TGTGCCAGCAGTGAGGGGGACAGGGTTCAGCCCCAGCATTTT
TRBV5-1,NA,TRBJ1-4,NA,CASSKGNREEKLFF,TGCGCCAGCAGCAAGGGTAACAGGGAGGAAAAACTGTTTTTT
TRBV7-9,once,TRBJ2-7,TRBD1,CASSLKGTGPYEQYF,TGTGCCAGCAGCTTAAAGGGGACAGGACCCTACGAGCAGTACTTC
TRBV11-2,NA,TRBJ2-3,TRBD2,CASSPGAGGPIFPQYF,TGTGCCAGCAGCCCCGGAGCGGGGGGGCCAATCTTTCCGCAGTATTTT
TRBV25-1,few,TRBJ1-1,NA,CASSERWRENTEAFF,TGTGCCAGCAGTGAAAGGTGGAGAGAAAACACTGAAGCTTTCTTT
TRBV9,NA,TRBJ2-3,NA,CASSVSTGDRGDTQYF,TGTGCCAGCAGCGTCTCAACGGGGGACAGAGGGGATACGCAGTATTTT
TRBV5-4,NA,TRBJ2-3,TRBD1,CASSLVALGGADTQYF,TGTGCCAGCAGCTTGGTAGCCCTAGGGGGCGCAGATACGCAGTATTTT
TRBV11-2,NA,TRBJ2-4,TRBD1,CASSLFSGQGSFQYF,TGTGCCAGCAGCTTATTTTCGGGACAGGGGTCATTTCAGTACTTC
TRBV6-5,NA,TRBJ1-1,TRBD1,CASSYLGQGATEAFF,TGTGCCAGCAGTTACCTCGGACAGGGGGCAACTGAAGCTTTCTTT
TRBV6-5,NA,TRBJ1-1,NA,CASSSSYRVVTEAFF,TGTGCCAGCAGTTCCTCGTACAGGGTAGTCACTGAAGCTTTCTTT
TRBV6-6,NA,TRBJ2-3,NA,CASALRMDTQYF,TGTGCCAGCGCCCTACGTATGGATACGCAGTATTTT
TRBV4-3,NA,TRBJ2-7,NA,CASSQDTQVDEQYF,TGCGCCAGCAGCCAAGACACGCAGGTAGACGAGCAGTACTTC
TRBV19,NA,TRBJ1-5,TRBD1,CASSKGAGGNQPQHF,TGTGCCAGTAGCAAGGGGGCAGGGGGCAATCAGCCCCAGCATTTT
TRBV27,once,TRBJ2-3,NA,CASSLYAQEVRDTQYF,TGTGCCAGCAGCCTTTACGCTCAGGAGGTTAGAGATACGCAGTATTTT
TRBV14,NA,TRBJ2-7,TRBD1,CASSQGRQGTYEQYF,TGTGCCAGCAGCCAAGGCAGACAGGGGACCTACGAGCAGTACTTC
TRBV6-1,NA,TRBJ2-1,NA,CASSEAFPAGQFF,TGTGCCAGCAGTGAAGCCTTTCCGGCAGGGCAGTTCTTC
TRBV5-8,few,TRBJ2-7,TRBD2,CASSWAGLAVYEQYF,TGTGCCAGCAGTTGGGCGGGCCTAGCGGTCTACGAGCAGTACTTC